The 25 T cell receptor beta chains below were found in one sample sequenced in a study of technical replicates of blood from a few donors. TCRdb's copy holds only in-frame clones and misses some; the assay was immunoSEQ multiplex PCR. The sample lists tens of thousands of clones; 96% were seen once. Material for sequencing was T cells isolated from PBMCs. All receptors come from a human donor in good health.

The chain couples TRBV28 to TRBJ1-3, with TRBD1 matching over 8 bases. V was pared by 3 bases and J by 2 bases, with 0 bases of the junction left unmatched. Germline loops: CDR1 MDHEN, CDR2 SYDVKM. This CDR3 has 14 residues. The CDR3 loop is CASSLTGAGNTIYF. CDR3 nucleotide sequence: TGTGCCAGCAGTTTGACAGGGGCTGGAAACACCATATATTTT. The full variable domain, completed using reference TRBV28 and TRBJ1-3, is DVKVTQSSRYLVKRTGEKVFLECVQDMDHENMFWYRQDPGLGLRLIYFSYDVKMKEKGDIPEGYSVSREKKERFSLILESASTNQTSMYLCASSLTGAGNTIYFGEGSWLTVV.

The chain combines TRBV11-1 with TRBJ2-7; TRBD1 might be the D (5 bases). Germline V gene data show CDR1 as SGHAT and CDR2 as FQDESV (reference sequence). V lost 0 bases, J lost 4 bases, and 13 bases lay in between. The CDR3 extends over 15 amino acids. The CDR3: CASSLADSSIYEQYF. The CDR3 DNA reads as TGTGCCAGCAGCTTAGCAGACAGCTCCATTTACGAGCAGTACTTC.

This clone was seen a few times. The CDR3 protein is CAWRQGTNEKLFF. In nucleotides, the CDR3 is TGTGCCTGGAGACAGGGAACTAATGAAAAACTGTTTTTT. The J gene is TRBJ1-4, the V gene TRBV30, with D tentatively TRBD1 (6 bases). Germline lookup yields CDR1 GTSNPN and CDR2 SVGIG (reference sequence). CDR3 length: 13 amino acids. V shed 3 bases and J shed 1 base, with 6 bases lying between them. The full variable domain, its missing parts supplied by reference TRBV30 and TRBJ1-4, is SQTIHQWPATLVQPVGSPLSLECTVEGTSNPNLYWYRQAAGRGLQLLFYSVGIGQISSEVPQNLSASRPQDRQFILSSKKLLLSDSGFYLCAWRQGTNEKLFFGSGTQLSVL.

J is TRBJ2-1 and V is TRBV18; 9 nucleotides agree with TRBD2. CDR1 and CDR2 (germline): KGHSH, LQKENI. Germline trimming cut 3 bases from V and 4 bases from J; bases unmatched to any gene: 4. The CDR3 totals 15 residues. Here the CDR3 reads CASSPPSGVYNEQFF. For the CDR3, the DNA is TGTGCCAGCTCACCCCCTAGCGGGGTTTACAATGAGCAGTTCTTC.

This clone has a single count. The chain couples TRBV9 to TRBJ1-2; maybe TRBD1 (6 bases). CDR1 SGDLS and CDR2 YYNGEE come from the germline V gene. Trimming shortened V by 4 bases and J by 8 bases, and 12 bases separated the two germline ends. CDR3 length equals 12 residues. The CDR3 region has the DNA TGTGCCAGCAGCATCGAGGGGGACGGCTACACCTTC. This codes for CASSIEGDGYTF.

V gene TRBV7-2 combines with J gene TRBJ1-2; 7 bases align to TRBD1. Germline lookup yields CDR1 SGHTA and CDR2 FQGNSA. The CDR3 runs to 15 residues. V shed 6 bases and J 3 bases; nucleotides not matched to a gene: 10. The CDR3 is CASRKTGTEHYGYTF. DNA of the CDR3: TGTGCCAGCAGAAAAACCGGGACAGAGCACTATGGCTACACCTTC.

The chain carries TRBV30 and TRBJ2-7, with TRBD2 identical over 7 bases. The CDR3 loop spans 14 amino acids. Germline CDR1 reads GTSNPN; CDR2 reads SVGIG (reference sequence). The J segment lost 1 base and the V segment lost 2 bases, leaving 5 bases of the junction unmatched. CDR3 sequence (DNA): TGTGCCTGGAGTATAGCGGGCCTATCCTACGAGCAGTACTTC. Its protein product is CAWSIAGLSYEQYF. Drawing the rest from reference TRBV30 and TRBJ2-7, the complete variable domain is SQTIHQWPATLVQPVGSPLSLECTVEGTSNPNLYWYRQAAGRGLQLLFYSVGIGQISSEVPQNLSASRPQDRQFILSSKKLLLSDSGFYLCAWSIAGLSYEQYFGPGTRLTVT.

The chain employs TRBV4-2 and TRBJ2-3; TRBD2 agrees at 7 bases. This CDR3 region has 18 residues. Germline V gene lookup returns CDR1 LGHNA and CDR2 YNFKEQ. With V trimmed by 0 bases and J by 4 bases, 13 bases remained unmatched. The CDR3 here is CASSQDFMRERGSDTQYF. The CDR3 DNA sequence: TGTGCCAGCAGCCAAGATTTTATGCGGGAGAGGGGTTCAGATACGCAGTATTTT.

This chain uses TRBV23-1 with TRBJ2-7; 7 nucleotides line up with TRBD1. TRBV23-1 qualifies as an ORF whose function is uncertain. The CDR3 loop spans 15 amino acids. The trim removed 0 bases at V and 2 bases at J, leaving 4 bases unmatched. The CDR3 coding sequence is TGCGCCAGCAGTCAATCCCAGGGGGACACCTACGAGCAGTACTTC. Residues: CASSQSQGDTYEQYF.

The chain employs TRBV19 and TRBJ1-5; the match to TRBD1 covers 8 bases. Unmatched junction bases numbered 7, after V lost 0 bases and J lost 0 bases. Looked up from germline, CDR1 is LNHDA and CDR2 is SQIVND (reference sequence). This CDR3 is built from 18 residues. For the CDR3, the DNA is TGTGCCAGTAGTATAGACCACACAGGGGGATATAGCAATCAGCCCCAGCATTTT. Translating gives CASSIDHTGGYSNQPQHF.

This chain links TRBV19 with TRBJ1-1; 8 nucleotides match TRBD1. Trimming at V came to 1 base and at J to 4 bases, leaving 5 bases not matched to a gene. CDR1 and CDR2 from the germline V gene are LNHDA and SQIVND (reference sequence). This CDR3 comprises 15 residues. The CDR3 sequence is CASSIVQGVGTEAFF. CDR3 DNA: TGTGCCAGTAGTATAGTACAGGGGGTTGGCACTGAAGCTTTCTTT.

The rearrangement uses TRBV10-3 and TRBJ2-7, with 8 positions matching TRBD1. V was clipped by 2 bases and J by 1 base; unmatched bases: 4. Germline-derived CDR1 and CDR2 are ENHRY and SYGVKD. The CDR3 loop spans 15 amino acids. The CDR3 coding sequence is TGTGCCATCAGTGAGACCGGGACAGGTTCCTACGAGCAGTACTTC. It yields the protein CAISETGTGSYEQYF.

This chain links TRBV11-2 with TRBJ2-7; D gene uncertain. V lost 4 bases and J 5 bases, leaving 15 bases between the germline ends. CDR1 is SGHAT, CDR2 FQNNGV, per germline. This CDR3 has 14 amino acids. CDR3 protein: CASSSYYTIHEQYF. The CDR3 DNA follows: TGTGCCAGCAGCTCATACTATACGATTCACGAGCAGTACTTC.

The chain joins TRBV19 to TRBJ2-7; 7 nucleotides match TRBD1. J gave up 2 bases and V 6 bases, and 7 bases lay outside the gene matches. The length of the CDR3 is 14 residues. The germline gives CDR1 LNHDA, CDR2 SQIVND (reference sequence). The CDR3 region has the DNA TGTGCCAGTAGCCTGGGGGACAGAGCCTACGAGCAGTACTTC. It codes for CASSLGDRAYEQYF.

The chain uses TRBV11-2 and TRBJ2-1; 8 nucleotides match TRBD1. CDR3 size: 13 residues. The germline V gene has CDR1 SGHAT and CDR2 FQNNGV. V lost 3 bases and J lost 8; bases outside the gene matches: 3. The CDR3 nucleotides are TGTGCCAGCAGCTTGACAGGGGCCGATGAGCAGTTCTTC. Translating it yields CASSLTGADEQFF.

Comments on this clone: One junction end disagrees with the germline gene, perhaps due to a read error. The CDR3 DNA is TGTGCCAGCCAAGGGGCTAGCGGGAGCAGAGAGACTCAGTACTTC. Translation: CASQGASGSRETQYF. The gene calls are TRBV7-2 and TRBJ2-5, with 10 nucleotides matching TRBD2. The V gene's germline CDR1 is SGHTA and CDR2 FQGNSA. This CDR3 region has 15 residues.

The V and J genes are TRBV28 and TRBJ2-4; D perhaps matches TRBD1 (6 bases). There are 14 residues in the CDR3. The V gene's germline CDR1 is MDHEN and CDR2 SYDVKM. The germline V and J ends were trimmed by 2 bases and 8 bases, with 13 bases remaining between them. The CDR3 is CASSLGTYRDIQYF. DNA of the CDR3: TGTGCCAGCAGTTTAGGGACATACCGGGACATTCAGTACTTC.

This clone was picked up one time. CDR3 region: CASSQLDRGADGYTF. The DNA for the CDR3 is TGTGCCAGCAGCCAGCTTGACAGGGGAGCTGATGGCTACACCTTC. This chain uses TRBV5-6 with TRBJ1-2, with 8 bases fitting TRBD1. With V trimmed by 4 bases and J by 6 bases, 11 bases remained unmatched. The CDR3 contains 15 residues. Germline loops: CDR1 SGHDT, CDR2 YYEEEE.

This chain links TRBV2 with TRBJ1-2; TRBD1 is a possible D gene (6 bases). Trimming cost V 7 bases and J 8 bases, with 17 bases left between them. CDR1 SNHLY and CDR2 FYNNEI come from the germline V gene. The length of the CDR3 is 13 residues. The CDR3 reads CASTTGIEGGYTF. The CDR3 DNA follows: TGTGCCAGCACCACAGGGATCGAGGGGGGCTACACCTTC.

With respect to this clone: At one end, the junction sequence differs from germline, possibly due to a read error. This sequence joins TRBV28 and TRBJ1-3, with D perhaps TRBD1 (5 bases). From germline, CDR1 is MDHEN and CDR2 SYDVKM. The CDR3 contains 14 residues. As DNA, the CDR3 is TGTGCCAGCAGTTTAACCGGGACTGGAAGCACCATATATTTT. Its protein is CASSLTGTGSTIYF. The whole variable domain, filled in from reference TRBV28 and TRBJ1-3, reads DVKVTQSSRYLVKRTGEKVFLECVQDMDHENMFWYRQDPGLGLRLIYFSYDVKMKEKGDIPEGYSVSREKKERFSLILESASTNQTSMYLCASSLTGTGSTIYFGEGSWLTVV.

This clone was observed once. The chain is built from TRBV18 and TRBJ2-7, with D possibly being TRBD1 (5 bases). CDR1 is KGHSH, CDR2 LQKENI, per germline. CDR3 length: 14 residues. In nucleotides, the CDR3 is TGTGCAGCTAACGACCCGGGTAGGGGAAGCGAGCAGTACTTC. This gives the protein CAANDPGRGSEQYF.

The chain has TRBV7-9 and TRBJ2-7; 12 bases are a match to TRBD2. Germline lookup yields CDR1 SEHNR and CDR2 FQNEAQ (reference sequence). Trimming cost V 5 bases and J 4 bases; bases outside gene matches: 6. There are 15 residues in the CDR3. CDR3 amino acids: CASSPLAGGDYEQYF. CDR3 nucleotide sequence: TGTGCCAGCAGCCCACTAGCGGGAGGAGATTACGAGCAGTACTTC.

The chain uses TRBV7-2 and TRBJ2-3, with TRBD1 matching 8 bases. Germline CDR1 is SGHTA and CDR2 is FQGNSA. The V segment lost 1 base and the J segment 5 bases; nucleotides outside the gene matches: 5. CDR3 length: 15 residues. CDR3 loop: CASSLGQGAGDTQYF. The DNA for the CDR3 is TGTGCCAGCAGCTTAGGCCAGGGGGCGGGAGATACGCAGTATTTT.

The gene calls are TRBV27 and TRBJ1-2; perhaps TRBD1 as D (5 bases). The CDR3 spans 14 residues. V gave up 3 bases and J gave up 6 bases, with 14 bases separating them. Germline V lookup: CDR1 MNHEY, CDR2 SMNVEV (reference sequence). CDR3 coding DNA: TGTGCCAGCAGTTTCTACCAGGGTTCCCATGGCTACACCTTC. Its protein is CASSFYQGSHGYTF.

The chain has TRBV28 and TRBJ2-7; 9 bases agree with TRBD2. The CDR3 sequence is 14 residues long. Per germline, CDR1 MDHEN and CDR2 SYDVKM. Trimming removed 5 bases from V and 3 bases from J; junction bases left unmatched: 5. The CDR3 nucleotides read TGTGCCAGCAGTCCGGCGGGAGGGGACTACGAGCAGTACTTC. As protein: CASSPAGGDYEQYF.